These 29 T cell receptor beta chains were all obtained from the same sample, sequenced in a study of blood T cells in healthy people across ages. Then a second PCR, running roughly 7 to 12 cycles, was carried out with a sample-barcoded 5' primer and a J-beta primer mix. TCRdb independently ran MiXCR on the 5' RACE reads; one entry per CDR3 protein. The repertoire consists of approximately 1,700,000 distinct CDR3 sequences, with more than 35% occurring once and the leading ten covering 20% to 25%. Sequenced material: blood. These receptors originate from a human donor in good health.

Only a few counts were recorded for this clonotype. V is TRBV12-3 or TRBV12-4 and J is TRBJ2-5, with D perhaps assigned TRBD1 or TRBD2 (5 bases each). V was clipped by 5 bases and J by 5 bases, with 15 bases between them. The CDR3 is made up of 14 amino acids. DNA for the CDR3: TGTGCCAGCAGTCGGGGACCGGGTGGGGAGACCCAGTACTTC. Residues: CASSRGPGGETQYF.

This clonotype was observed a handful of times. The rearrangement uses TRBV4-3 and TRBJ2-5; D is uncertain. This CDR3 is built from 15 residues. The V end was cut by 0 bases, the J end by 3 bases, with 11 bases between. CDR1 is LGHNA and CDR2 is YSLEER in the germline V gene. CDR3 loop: CASSQEIQQKETQYF. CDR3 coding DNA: TGCGCCAGCAGCCAAGAAATTCAACAGAAAGAGACCCAGTACTTC.

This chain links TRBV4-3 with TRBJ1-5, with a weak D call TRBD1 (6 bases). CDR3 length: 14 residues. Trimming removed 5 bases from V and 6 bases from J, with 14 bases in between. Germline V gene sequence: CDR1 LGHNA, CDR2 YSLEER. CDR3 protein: CASSEGGYTQPQHF. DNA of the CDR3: TGCGCCAGCAGCGAAGGGGGGTACACTCAGCCCCAGCATTTT.

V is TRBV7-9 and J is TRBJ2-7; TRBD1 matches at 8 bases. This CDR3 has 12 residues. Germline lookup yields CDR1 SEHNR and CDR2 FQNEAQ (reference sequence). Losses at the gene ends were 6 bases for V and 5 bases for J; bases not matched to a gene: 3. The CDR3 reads CASRQGANEQYF. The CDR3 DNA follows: TGTGCCAGCAGGCAGGGGGCGAACGAGCAGTACTTC.

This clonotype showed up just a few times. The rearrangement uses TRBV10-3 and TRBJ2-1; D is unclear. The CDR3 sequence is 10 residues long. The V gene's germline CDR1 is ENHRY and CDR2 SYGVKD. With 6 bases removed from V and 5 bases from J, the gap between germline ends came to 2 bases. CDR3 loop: CAIRDNEQFF. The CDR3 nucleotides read TGTGCCATCAGGGACAATGAGCAGTTCTTC.

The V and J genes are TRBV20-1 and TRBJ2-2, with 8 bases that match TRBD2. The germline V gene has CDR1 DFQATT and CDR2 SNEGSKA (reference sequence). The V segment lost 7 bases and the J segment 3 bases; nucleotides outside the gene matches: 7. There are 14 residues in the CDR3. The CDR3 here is CSVISGAHTGELFF. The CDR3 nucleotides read TGCAGTGTAATTAGCGGGGCCCACACCGGGGAGCTGTTTTTT.

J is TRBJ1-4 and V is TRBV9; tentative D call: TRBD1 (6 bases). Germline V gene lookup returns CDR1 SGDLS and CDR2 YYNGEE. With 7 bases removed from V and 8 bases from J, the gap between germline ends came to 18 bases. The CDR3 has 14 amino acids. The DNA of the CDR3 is TGTGCCAGCGGTGTGGGCAGGGGTCGAGAAAAACTGTTTTTT. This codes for CASGVGRGREKLFF.

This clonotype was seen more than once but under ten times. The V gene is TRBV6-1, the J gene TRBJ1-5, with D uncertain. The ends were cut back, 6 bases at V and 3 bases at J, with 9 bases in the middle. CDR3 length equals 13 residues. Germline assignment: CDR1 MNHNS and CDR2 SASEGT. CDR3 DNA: TGTGCCAGCAGGGAATCGTCCAATCAGCCCCAGCATTTT. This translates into CASRESSNQPQHF.

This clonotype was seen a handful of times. The CDR3 loop reads CASSLRQGGISNEQFF. CDR3 in DNA: TGTGCCAGCAGCTTAAGACAGGGGGGGATTAGCAATGAGCAGTTCTTC. The gene calls are TRBV7-2 and TRBJ2-1; 9 positions agree with TRBD1. The CDR3 extends over 16 amino acids. V gave up 2 bases and J gave up 6 bases; unmatched junction bases: 8. Germline values: CDR1 SGHTA, CDR2 FQGNSA. The complete variable domain, with remaining parts taken from reference TRBV7-2 and TRBJ2-1, reads GAGVSQSPSNKVTEKGKDVELRCDPISGHTALYWYRQSLGQGLEFLIYFQGNSAPDKSGLPSDRFSAERTGGSVSTLTIQRTQQEDSAVYLCASSLRQGGISNEQFFGPGTRLTVL.

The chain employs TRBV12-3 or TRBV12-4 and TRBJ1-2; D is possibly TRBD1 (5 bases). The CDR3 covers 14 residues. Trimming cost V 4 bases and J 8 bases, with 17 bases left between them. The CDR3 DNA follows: TGTGCCAGCAGTTCGCAGGCGGGGGAGGGGGGCTACACCTTC. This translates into CASSSQAGEGGYTF.

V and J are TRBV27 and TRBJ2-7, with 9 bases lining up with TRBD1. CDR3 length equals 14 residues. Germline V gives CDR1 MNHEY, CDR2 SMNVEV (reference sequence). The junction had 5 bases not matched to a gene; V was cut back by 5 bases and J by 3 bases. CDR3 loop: CASSTTGGYYEQYF. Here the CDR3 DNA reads TGTGCCAGCAGTACGACAGGGGGGTACTACGAGCAGTACTTC.

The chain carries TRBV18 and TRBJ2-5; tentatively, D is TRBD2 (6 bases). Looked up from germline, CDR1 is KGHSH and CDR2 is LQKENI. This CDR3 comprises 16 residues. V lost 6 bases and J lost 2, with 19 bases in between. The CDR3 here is CASSHGGGRKQETQYF. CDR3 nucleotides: TGTGCCAGCTCCCATGGGGGAGGACGGAAACAAGAGACCCAGTACTTC.

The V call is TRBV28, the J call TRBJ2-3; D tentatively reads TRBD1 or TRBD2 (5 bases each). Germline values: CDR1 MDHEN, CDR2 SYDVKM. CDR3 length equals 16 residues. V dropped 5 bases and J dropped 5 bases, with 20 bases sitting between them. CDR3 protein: CASSAPGAFGVDTQYF. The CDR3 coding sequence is TGTGCCAGCAGTGCCCCCGGGGCCTTTGGCGTAGATACGCAGTATTTT.

In DNA, the CDR3 is TGTGCCAGCAGCCTTACAGGGGACGAAACTGAGCAGTACTTC. As protein: CASSLTGDETEQYF. This sequence joins TRBV28 and TRBJ2-7, with TRBD1 identical over 7 bases. The CDR3 length is 14 residues. Germline loops: CDR1 MDHEN, CDR2 SYDVKM. V was clipped by 6 bases and J by 7 bases; unmatched bases: 12.

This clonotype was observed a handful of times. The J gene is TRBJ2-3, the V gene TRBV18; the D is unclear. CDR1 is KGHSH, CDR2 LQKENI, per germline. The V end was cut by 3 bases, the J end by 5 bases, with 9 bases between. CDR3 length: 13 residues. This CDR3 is CASSPLRLDTQYF. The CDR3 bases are TGTGCCAGCTCACCGCTGCGCTTAGATACGCAGTATTTT.

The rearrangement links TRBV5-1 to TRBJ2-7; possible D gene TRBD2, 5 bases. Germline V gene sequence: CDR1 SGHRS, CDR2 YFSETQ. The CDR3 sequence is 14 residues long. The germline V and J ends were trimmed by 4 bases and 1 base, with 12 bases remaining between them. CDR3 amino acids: CASSPERGSYEQYF. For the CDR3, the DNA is TGCGCCAGCAGCCCCGAACGGGGTTCCTACGAGCAGTACTTC. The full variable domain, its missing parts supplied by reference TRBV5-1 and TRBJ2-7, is KAGVTQTPRYLIKTRGQQVTLSCSPISGHRSVSWYQQTPGQGLQFLFEYFSETQRNKGNFPGRFSGRQFSNSRSEMNVSTLELGDSALYLCASSPERGSYEQYFGPGTRLTVT.

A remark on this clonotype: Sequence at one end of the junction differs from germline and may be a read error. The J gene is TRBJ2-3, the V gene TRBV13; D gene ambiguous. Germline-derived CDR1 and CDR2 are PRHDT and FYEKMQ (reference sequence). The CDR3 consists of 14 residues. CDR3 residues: CASSLVSGADAQYF. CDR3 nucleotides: TGTGCCAGCAGCTTAGTTTCCGGCGCAGATGCGCAGTATTTT.

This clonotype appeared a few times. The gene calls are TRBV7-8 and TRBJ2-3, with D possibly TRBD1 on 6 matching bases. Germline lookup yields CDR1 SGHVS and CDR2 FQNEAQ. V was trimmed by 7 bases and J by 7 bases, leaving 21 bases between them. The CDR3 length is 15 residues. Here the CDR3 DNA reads TGTGCCAGCACCAACAGGGTAGCCCTTGTTTATACGCAGTATTTT. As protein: CASTNRVALVYTQYF.

CDR3 coding DNA: TGCAGCGTTGAAGTCCCATTCACAGGGCAAGAGACCCAGTACTTC. Amino acid sequence: CSVEVPFTGQETQYF. The chain employs TRBV29-1 and TRBJ2-5, with a tentative D call TRBD1 (6 bases). The germline V gene has CDR1 SQVTM and CDR2 ANQGSEA. This CDR3 comprises 15 residues. V lost 1 base, J lost 2 bases, and 14 bases lay in between.

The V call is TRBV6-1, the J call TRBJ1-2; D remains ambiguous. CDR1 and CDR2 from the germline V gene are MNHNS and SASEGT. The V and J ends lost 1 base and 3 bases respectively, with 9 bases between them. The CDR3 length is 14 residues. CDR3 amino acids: CASSEVRYYYGYTF. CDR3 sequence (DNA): TGTGCCAGCAGTGAAGTGAGATATTACTATGGCTACACCTTC.

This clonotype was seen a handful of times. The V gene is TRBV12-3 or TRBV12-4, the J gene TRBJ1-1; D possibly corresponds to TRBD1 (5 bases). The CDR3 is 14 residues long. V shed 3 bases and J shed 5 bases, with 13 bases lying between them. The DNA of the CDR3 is TGTGCCAGCAGTTTTCAGGGAGTGGATACTGAAGCTTTCTTT. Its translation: CASSFQGVDTEAFF.

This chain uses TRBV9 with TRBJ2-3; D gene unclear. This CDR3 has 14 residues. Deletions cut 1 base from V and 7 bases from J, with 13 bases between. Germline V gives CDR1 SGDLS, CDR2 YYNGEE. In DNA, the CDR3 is TGTGCCAGCAGCGTAAGGGCTTGCCCAAATACGCAGTATTTT. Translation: CASSVRACPNTQYF.

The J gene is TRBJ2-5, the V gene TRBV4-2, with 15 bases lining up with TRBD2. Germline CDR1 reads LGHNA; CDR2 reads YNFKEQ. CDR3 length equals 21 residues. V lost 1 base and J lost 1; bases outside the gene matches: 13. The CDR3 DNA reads TGTGCCAGCAGCCAAGGTCCGACCTGGACTAGCGGGGGGGACCCCCAAGAGACCCAGTACTTC. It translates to CASSQGPTWTSGGDPQETQYF.

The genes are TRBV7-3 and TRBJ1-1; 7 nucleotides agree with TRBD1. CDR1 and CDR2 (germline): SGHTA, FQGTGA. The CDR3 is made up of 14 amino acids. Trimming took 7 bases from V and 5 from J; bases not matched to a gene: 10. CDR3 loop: CASTMTGPATEAFF. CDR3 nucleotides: TGTGCCAGCACCATGACAGGGCCGGCGACTGAAGCTTTCTTT.

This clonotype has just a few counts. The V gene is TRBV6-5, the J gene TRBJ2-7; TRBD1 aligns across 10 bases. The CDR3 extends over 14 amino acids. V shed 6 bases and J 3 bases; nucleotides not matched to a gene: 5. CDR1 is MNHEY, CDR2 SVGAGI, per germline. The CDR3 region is CASRRTGGFYEQYF. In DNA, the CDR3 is TGTGCCAGCAGACGGACAGGGGGTTTCTACGAGCAGTACTTC.

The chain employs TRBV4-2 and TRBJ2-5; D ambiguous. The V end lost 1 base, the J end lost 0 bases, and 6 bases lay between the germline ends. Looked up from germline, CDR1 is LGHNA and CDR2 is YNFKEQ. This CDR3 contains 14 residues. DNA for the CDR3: TGTGCCAGCAGCCAAGTGGAAGACCAAGAGACCCAGTACTTC. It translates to CASSQVEDQETQYF.

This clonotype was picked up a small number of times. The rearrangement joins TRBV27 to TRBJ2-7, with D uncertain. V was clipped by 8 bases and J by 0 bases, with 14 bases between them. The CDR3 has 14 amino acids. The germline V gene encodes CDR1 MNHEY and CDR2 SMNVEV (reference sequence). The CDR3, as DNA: TGTGCCAGCCGGAAGGCCGGTAGCTCCTACGAGCAGTACTTC. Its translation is CASRKAGSSYEQYF.

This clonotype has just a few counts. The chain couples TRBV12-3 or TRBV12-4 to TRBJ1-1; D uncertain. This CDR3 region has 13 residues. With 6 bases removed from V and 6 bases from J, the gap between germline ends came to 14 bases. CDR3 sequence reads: CASSGSAGAEAFF. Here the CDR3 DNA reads TGTGCCAGCAGCGGGAGCGCGGGTGCTGAAGCTTTCTTT.

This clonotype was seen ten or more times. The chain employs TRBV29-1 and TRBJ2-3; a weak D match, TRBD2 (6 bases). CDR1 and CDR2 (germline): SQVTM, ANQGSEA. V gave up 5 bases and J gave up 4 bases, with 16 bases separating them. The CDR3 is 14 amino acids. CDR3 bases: TGCAGCGTTTATGGGGGGTCCTCCGCAGATACGCAGTATTTT. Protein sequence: CSVYGGSSADTQYF.